What follows describes a single T cell receptor beta chain. The data stem from a study of blood T cell repertoires in COVID-19. Across the whole study: COVID-19 samples, acute and convalescent, were from the United States, Italy and Spain. Sources were T cells, B-cell-depleted T cells, or PBMCs; the material itself was cDNA or gDNA.

The V gene's germline CDR1 is MDHEN and CDR2 SYDVKM. V lost 1 base and J 0 bases, leaving 13 bases between the germline ends. The CDR3 sequence is 17 residues long. In the study's own analysis: Cell counts per sample came from amplifying reference gene primers. Clones were sequenced by immunoSEQ multiplex PCR, and TCRdb holds only the in-frame ones, with some missing. V, J and clone size derive from that table, while D and trimming were established from the DNA sequence. There are around 80,000 clones in the sample; around 86% occur only once, and about 10% lies in the top ten. This clonotype was sampled from a human donor in a cohort sampled during active COVID-19. The sequenced sample consisted of peripheral blood. The gene calls are TRBV28 and TRBJ1-3, with D perhaps TRBD1 (5 bases). CDR3 sequence reads: CASSLFSHGASGNTIYF. CDR3 sequence (DNA): TGTGCCAGCAGTTTATTTTCACATGGGGCCTCTGGAAACACCATATATTTT. Supplemented by reference TRBV28 and TRBJ1-3, the full variable domain reads DVKVTQSSRYLVKRTGEKVFLECVQDMDHENMFWYRQDPGLGLRLIYFSYDVKMKEKGDIPEGYSVSREKKERFSLILESASTNQTSMYLCASSLFSHGASGNTIYFGEGSWLTVV.